These 2 T cell receptor beta chains came from one sample sequenced in a study of blood T cells in healthy people across ages. It was with a sample-barcoded 5' primer and a J-beta primer mix that a second PCR of about 6 to 12 cycles was run. In TCRdb, the 5' RACE reads were re-called with MiXCR into one record per CDR3 protein. The sample records around 1,100,000 distinct CDR3 sequences, more than 30% being singletons. Source material: blood. These receptors were obtained from a man aged 18 to 29 in good health.

The chain employs TRBV20-1 and TRBJ2-5; D might be TRBD1 or TRBD2, each matching 5 bases. The CDR3 extends over 16 amino acids. V lost 0 bases to trimming and J lost 2 bases, with 16 bases between them. Per germline, CDR1 DFQATT and CDR2 SNEGSKA (reference sequence). CDR3 region: CSARDWDLKGQETQYF. As DNA, the CDR3 is TGCAGTGCTAGAGATTGGGACCTAAAGGGGCAAGAGACCCAGTACTTC.

In its sample, this clonotype was seen a few times. The chain links TRBV7-9 to TRBJ2-6; no firm D call. The CDR3 contains 16 residues. CDR1 and CDR2 from the germline V gene are SEHNR and FQNEAQ (reference sequence). V shed 2 bases and J shed 0 bases, with 8 bases lying between them. The CDR3 nucleotides are TGTGCCAGCAGCTTACCGCAGGTCTCTGGGGCCAACGTCCTGACTTTC. Translated, it gives CASSLPQVSGANVLTF.